This paragraph reports one TCR beta chain. Other nucleotide sequences in the sample specify the same CDR3. The data belong to a study of blood T cell repertoires in COVID-19. Produced via immunoSEQ multiplex PCR; TCRdb's table is partial and in-frame only. The table has over 250,000 clones, around 90% seen once. The source material was PBMCs or T cells enriched from blood (not recorded which). This TCR came from a woman aged 45-65 years who had recovered from COVID-19.

The CDR3 DNA reads as TGTGCCAGCAGTGATCTGGCAGGCAATCAGCCCCAGCATTTT. It codes for CASSDLAGNQPQHF. The chain couples TRBV2 to TRBJ1-5, with D hard to call. The CDR3 contains 14 residues. V was cut by 3 bases and J by 2 bases, with 8 bases left in between. CDR1 SNHLY and CDR2 FYNNEI come from the germline V gene.